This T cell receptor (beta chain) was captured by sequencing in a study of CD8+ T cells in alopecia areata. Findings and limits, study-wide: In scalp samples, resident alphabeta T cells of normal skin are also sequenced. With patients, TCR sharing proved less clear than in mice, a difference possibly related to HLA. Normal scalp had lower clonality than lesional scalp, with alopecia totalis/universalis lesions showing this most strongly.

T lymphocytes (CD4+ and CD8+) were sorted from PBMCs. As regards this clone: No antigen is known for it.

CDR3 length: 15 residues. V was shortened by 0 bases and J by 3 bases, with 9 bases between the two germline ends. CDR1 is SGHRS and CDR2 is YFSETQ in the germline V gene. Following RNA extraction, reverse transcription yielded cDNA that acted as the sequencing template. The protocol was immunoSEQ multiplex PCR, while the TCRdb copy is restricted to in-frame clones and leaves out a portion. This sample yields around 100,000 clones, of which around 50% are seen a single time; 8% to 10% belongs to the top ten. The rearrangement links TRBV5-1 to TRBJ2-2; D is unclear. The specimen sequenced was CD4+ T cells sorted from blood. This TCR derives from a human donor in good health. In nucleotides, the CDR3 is TGCGCCAGCAGCTTGGAGACATCTTACACCGGGGAGCTGTTTTTT. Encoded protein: CASSLETSYTGELFF. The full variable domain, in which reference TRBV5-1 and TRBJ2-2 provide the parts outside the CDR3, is KAGVTQTPRYLIKTRGQQVTLSCSPISGHRSVSWYQQTPGQGLQFLFEYFSETQRNKGNFPGRFSGRQFSNSRSEMNVSTLELGDSALYLCASSLETSYTGELFFGEGSRLTVL.